This TCR beta chain originates from a study of blood T cell repertoires in COVID-19. On the study more broadly: Donors in the United States, Italy and Spain gave samples during acute or convalescent COVID-19.

Profiled with immunoSEQ multiplex PCR; TCRdb holds only in-frame clones, not every one. The sample carries roughly 230,000 clones, nearly 90% recorded once. The receptor comes from a woman between 35 and 50 years old who had recovered from COVID-19. Input material: peripheral blood.

The CDR3 here is CASSDISGTQYF. In nucleotides, the CDR3 is TGTGCCAGCAGTGACATCTCGGGGACCCAGTACTTC. This chain uses TRBV6-1 with TRBJ2-5; D remains unclear. This CDR3 spans 12 amino acids. V lost 3 bases to trimming and J lost 7 bases, with 9 bases between them. Germline V gene data show CDR1 as MNHNS and CDR2 as SASEGT.